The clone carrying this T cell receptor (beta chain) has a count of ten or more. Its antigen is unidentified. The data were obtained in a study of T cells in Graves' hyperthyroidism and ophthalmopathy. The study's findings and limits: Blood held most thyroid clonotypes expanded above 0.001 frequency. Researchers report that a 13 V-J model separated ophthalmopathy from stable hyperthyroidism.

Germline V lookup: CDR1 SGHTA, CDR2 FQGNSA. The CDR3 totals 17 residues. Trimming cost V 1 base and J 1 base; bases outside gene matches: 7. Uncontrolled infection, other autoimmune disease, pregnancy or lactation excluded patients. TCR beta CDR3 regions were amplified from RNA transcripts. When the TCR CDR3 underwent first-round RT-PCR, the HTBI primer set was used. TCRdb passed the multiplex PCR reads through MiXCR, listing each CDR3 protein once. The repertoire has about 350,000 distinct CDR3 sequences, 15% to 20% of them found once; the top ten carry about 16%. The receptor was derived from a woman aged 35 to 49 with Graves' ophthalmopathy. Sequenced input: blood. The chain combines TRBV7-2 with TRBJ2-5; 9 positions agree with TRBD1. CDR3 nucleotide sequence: TGTGCCAGCAGCTTAGGTTGGGAGACAGGGGGCCAAGAGACCCAGTACTTC. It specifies CASSLGWETGGQETQYF.